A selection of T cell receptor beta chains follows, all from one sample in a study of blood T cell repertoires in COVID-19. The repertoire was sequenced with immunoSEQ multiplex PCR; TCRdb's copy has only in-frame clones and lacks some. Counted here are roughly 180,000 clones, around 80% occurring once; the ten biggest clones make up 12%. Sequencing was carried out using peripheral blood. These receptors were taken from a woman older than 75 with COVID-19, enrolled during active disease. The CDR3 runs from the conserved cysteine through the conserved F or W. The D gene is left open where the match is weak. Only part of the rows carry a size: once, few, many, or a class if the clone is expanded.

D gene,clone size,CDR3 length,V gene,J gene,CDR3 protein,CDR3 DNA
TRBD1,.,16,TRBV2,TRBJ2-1,CASSGDRVRGRDEQFF,TGTGCCAGCAGTGGGGACAGGGTTCGGGGAAGGGATGAGCAGTTCTTC
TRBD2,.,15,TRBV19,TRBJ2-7,CASSPRGTSSYEQYF,TGTGCCAGTAGTCCCCGTGGGACTAGCAGCTACGAGCAGTACTTC
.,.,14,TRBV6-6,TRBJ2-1,CASSYGPSYNEQFF,TGTGCCAGCAGTTACGGGCCCTCCTACAATGAGCAGTTCTTC
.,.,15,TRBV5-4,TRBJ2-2,CASSFEQGGAGELFF,TGTGCCAGCAGCTTTGAACAGGGAGGGGCCGGGGAGCTGTTTTTT
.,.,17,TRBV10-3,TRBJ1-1,CAISEWLSDSMNTEAFF,TGTGCCATCAGTGAGTGGTTGTCAGATAGCATGAACACTGAAGCTTTCTTT
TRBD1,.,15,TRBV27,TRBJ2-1,CASNQDRGIINEQFF,TGTGCCAGCAATCAGGACAGGGGGATAATAAATGAGCAGTTCTTC
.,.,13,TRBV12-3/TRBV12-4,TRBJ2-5,CASSFWGAETQYF,TGTGCCAGCAGTTTTTGGGGCGCGGAGACCCAGTACTTC
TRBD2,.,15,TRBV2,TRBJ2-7,CASSERRLASGEQYF,TGTGCCAGCAGTGAAAGGAGACTAGCTTCTGGCGAGCAGTACTTC
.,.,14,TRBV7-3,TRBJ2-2,CASSLTGRTGELFF,TGTGCCAGCAGCTTGACAGGGAGGACCGGGGAGCTGTTTTTT
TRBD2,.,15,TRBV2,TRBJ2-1,CASSETSGVYNEQFF,TGTGCCAGCAGCGAGACTAGCGGGGTCTACAATGAGCAGTTCTTC
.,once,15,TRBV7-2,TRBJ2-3,CASSLVGGETDTQYF,TGTGCCAGCAGCTTAGTAGGGGGGGAGACGGATACGCAGTATTTT
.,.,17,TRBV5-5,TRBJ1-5,CASSIEQGPYSNQPQHF,TGTGCCAGCAGCATAGAACAGGGCCCGTATAGCAATCAGCCCCAGCATTTT
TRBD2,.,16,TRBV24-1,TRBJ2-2,CATSDPSGGPTGELFF,TGTGCCACCAGTGACCCGAGCGGGGGCCCCACCGGGGAGCTGTTTTTT
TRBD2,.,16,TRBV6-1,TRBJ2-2,CASSEVGGGNTGELFF,TGTGCCAGCAGTGAAGTCGGGGGGGGAAACACCGGGGAGCTGTTTTTT
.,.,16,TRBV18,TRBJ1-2,CASSPPEGRNPYGYTF,TGTGCCAGCTCACCACCAGAGGGCCGCAACCCCTATGGCTACACCTTC
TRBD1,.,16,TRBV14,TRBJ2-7,CASSQPPGQGRNEQYF,TGTGCCAGCAGCCAACCTCCGGGACAGGGAAGGAACGAGCAGTACTTC
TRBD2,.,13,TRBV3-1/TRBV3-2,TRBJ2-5,CASSLSGVETQYF,TGTGCCAGCAGCCTTAGCGGGGTAGAGACCCAGTACTTC
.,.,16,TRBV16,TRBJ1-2,CASSQWSGGGSYGYTF,TGTGCCAGCAGCCAATGGAGCGGGGGTGGAAGCTATGGCTACACCTTC
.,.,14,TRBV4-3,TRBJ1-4,CASSQGQVNEKLFF,TGCGCCAGCAGCCAAGGGCAGGTTAATGAAAAACTGTTTTTT
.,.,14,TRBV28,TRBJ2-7,CASRLSGSSYEQYF,TGTGCCAGCAGGCTGAGCGGAAGCTCCTACGAGCAGTACTTC
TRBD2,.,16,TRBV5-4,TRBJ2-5,CASSSGGARGQETQYF,TGTGCCAGCAGCTCGGGGGGGGCCCGGGGGCAAGAGACCCAGTACTTC
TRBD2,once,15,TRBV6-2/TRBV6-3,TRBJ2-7,CASSFSGRSLDEQYF,TGTGCCAGCAGTTTTAGCGGGAGGTCCCTGGACGAGCAGTACTTC
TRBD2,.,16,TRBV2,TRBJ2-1,CASSERLAGVENEQFF,TGTGCCAGCAGTGAAAGACTAGCGGGAGTCGAAAATGAGCAGTTCTTC
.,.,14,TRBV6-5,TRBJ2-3,CASSSGRVTDTQYF,TGTGCCAGCAGTAGTGGCAGGGTAACAGATACGCAGTATTTT
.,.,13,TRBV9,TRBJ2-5,CASSVLGEETQYF,TGTGCCAGCAGCGTATTAGGGGAAGAGACCCAGTACTTC
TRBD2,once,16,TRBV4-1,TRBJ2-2,CASSRLAGGLTGELFF,TGCGCCAGCAGCCGGCTAGCGGGAGGGCTCACCGGGGAGCTGTTTTTT
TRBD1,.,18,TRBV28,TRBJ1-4,CASSFIGQGFETNEKLFF,TGTGCCAGCAGTTTCATAGGACAGGGATTTGAAACTAATGAAAAACTGTTTTTT
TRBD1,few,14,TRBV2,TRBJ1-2,CASSEMGQGRGYTF,TGTGCCAGCAGTGAAATGGGACAGGGTCGAGGCTACACCTTC
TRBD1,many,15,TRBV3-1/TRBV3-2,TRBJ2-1,CASSLTGTGYNEQFF,TGTGCCAGCAGTTTAACCGGGACAGGCTACAATGAGCAGTTCTTC
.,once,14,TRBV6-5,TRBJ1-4,CASSDLAGDEKLFF,TGTGCCAGCAGCGACCTCGCGGGGGACGAAAAACTGTTTTTT
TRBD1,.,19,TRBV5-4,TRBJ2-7,CASSLLGSPSGTGVNEQYF,TGTGCCAGCAGCTTGCTAGGTTCGCCCTCCGGGACAGGGGTCAACGAGCAGTACTTC
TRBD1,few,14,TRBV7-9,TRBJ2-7,CASSRTGISYEQYF,TGTGCCAGCAGCCGGACAGGGATCTCCTACGAGCAGTACTTC
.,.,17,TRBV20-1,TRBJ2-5,CSASLDSRLRERETQYF,TGCAGTGCTAGTTTAGACTCTAGACTCCGGGAGAGGGAGACCCAGTACTTC
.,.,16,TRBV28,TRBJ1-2,CASNSPRVLANYGYTF,TGTGCCAGCAACTCACCTCGGGTCCTAGCTAACTATGGCTACACCTTC
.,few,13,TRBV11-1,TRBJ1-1,CASSEQVRSRAFF,TGTGCCAGCAGCGAACAAGTAAGGTCGAGGGCTTTCTTT
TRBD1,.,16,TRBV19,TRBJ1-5,CASSIDSQGANQPQHF,TGTGCCAGTAGTATAGACTCACAGGGGGCTAATCAGCCCCAGCATTTT
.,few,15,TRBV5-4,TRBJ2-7,CASSLGPGDGYEQYF,TGTGCCAGCAGCTTGGGTCCAGGGGACGGGTACGAGCAGTACTTC
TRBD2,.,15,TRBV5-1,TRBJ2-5,CASSSGRGPQETQYF,TGCGCCAGCAGCTCCGGGAGGGGACCGCAAGAGACCCAGTACTTC
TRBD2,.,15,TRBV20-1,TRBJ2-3,CSASRTSASTDTQYF,TGCAGTGCTAGTAGGACTAGCGCTAGCACAGATACGCAGTATTTT
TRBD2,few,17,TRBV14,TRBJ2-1,CASSQTSGRARLNEQFF,TGTGCCAGCAGCCAAACTAGCGGGAGGGCCAGGCTCAATGAGCAGTTCTTC
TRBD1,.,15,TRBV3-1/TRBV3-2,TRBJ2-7,CASSGRDRSNYEQYF,TGTGCCAGCAGCGGACGGGACAGGTCAAACTACGAGCAGTACTTC
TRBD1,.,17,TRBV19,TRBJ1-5,CASSIPQTGASNQPQHF,TGTGCCAGTAGTATACCCCAGACAGGGGCGAGCAATCAGCCCCAGCATTTT
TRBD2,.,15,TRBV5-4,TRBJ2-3,CASSPRTSGTDTQYF,TGTGCCAGCAGCCCCCGGACTAGCGGCACAGATACGCAGTATTTT
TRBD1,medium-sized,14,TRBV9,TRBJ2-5,CASSPGQGRETQYF,TGTGCCAGCAGCCCAGGACAGGGACGAGAGACCCAGTACTTC
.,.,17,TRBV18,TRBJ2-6,CASSPYTQGAGANVLTF,TGTGCCAGCTCACCATATACCCAGGGTGCTGGGGCCAACGTCCTGACTTTC